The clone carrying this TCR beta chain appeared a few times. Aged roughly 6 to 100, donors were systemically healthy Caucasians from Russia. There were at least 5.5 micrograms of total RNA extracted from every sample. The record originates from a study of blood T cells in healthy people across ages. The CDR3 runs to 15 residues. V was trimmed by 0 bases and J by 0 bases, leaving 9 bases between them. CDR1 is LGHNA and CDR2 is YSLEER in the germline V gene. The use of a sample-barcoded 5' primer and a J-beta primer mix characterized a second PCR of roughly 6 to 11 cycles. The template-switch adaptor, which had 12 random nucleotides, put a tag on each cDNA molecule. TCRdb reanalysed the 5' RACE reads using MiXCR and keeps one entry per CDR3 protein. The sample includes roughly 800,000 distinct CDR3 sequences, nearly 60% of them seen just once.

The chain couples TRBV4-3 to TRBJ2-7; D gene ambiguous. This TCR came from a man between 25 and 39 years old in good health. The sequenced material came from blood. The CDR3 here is CASSQDRFHSYEQYF. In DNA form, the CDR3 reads TGCGCCAGCAGCCAAGATCGATTCCACTCCTACGAGCAGTACTTC.